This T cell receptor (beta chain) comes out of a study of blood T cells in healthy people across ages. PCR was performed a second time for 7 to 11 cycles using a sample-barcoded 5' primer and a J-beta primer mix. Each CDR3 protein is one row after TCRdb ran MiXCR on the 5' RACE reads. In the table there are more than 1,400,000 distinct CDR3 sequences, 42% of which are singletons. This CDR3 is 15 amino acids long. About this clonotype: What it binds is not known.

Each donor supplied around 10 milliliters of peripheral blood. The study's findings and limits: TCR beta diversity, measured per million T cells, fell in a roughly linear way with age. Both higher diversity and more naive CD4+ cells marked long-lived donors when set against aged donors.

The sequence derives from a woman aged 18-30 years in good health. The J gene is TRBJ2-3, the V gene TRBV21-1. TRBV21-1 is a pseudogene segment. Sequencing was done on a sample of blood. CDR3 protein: CASSRPAPGTDTQYF. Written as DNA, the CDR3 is TGTGCCAGCAGCAGACCAGCTCCGGGCACAGATACGCAGTATTTT.